These 29 T cell receptor beta chains were all obtained from the same sample, sequenced in a study of PD-1 blockade in classical Hodgkin lymphoma. Time point noted: cycle 4 day 1 (C4D1), after five to seven weeks of nivolumab. All the patients suffered relapse after autologous stem cell transplantation, and brentuximab vedotin exposure differed. TCRdb's table, derived via immunoSEQ multiplex PCR, lists solely in-frame clones and lacks some. Of over 8,500 clones in the sample, around 87% are singletons; the top ten hold approximately 25%. The source was peripheral blood mononuclear cells (PBMCs), collected before the fourth cycle of nivolumab. The receptors come from a human donor with classical Hodgkin lymphoma.

This clone was found a few times. The chain carries TRBV28 and TRBJ1-4; D is uncertain. Germline V CDR1 and CDR2: MDHEN, SYDVKM. V gave up 6 bases and J gave up 6 bases, with 11 bases separating them. The CDR3 length is 13 residues. CDR3 sequence: CASSPGRHEKLFF. Here the CDR3 DNA reads TGTGCCAGCAGCCCCGGAAGACATGAAAAACTGTTTTTT.

The chain couples TRBV28 to TRBJ1-2; D might be TRBD1 (6 bases). V was pared by 6 bases and J by 4 bases, with 12 bases between. This CDR3 region has 13 residues. Germline V gene sequence: CDR1 MDHEN, CDR2 SYDVKM. Here the CDR3 reads CASSQQGSYGYTF. CDR3 coding DNA: TGTGCCAGCAGCCAACAGGGTTCCTATGGCTACACCTTC.

This chain uses TRBV5-1 with TRBJ2-5, with TRBD2 matching over 9 bases. Germline CDR1 is SGHRS and CDR2 is YFSETQ. The CDR3 consists of 17 residues. V was clipped by 0 bases and J by 5 bases; unmatched bases: 11. The CDR3 nucleotides read TGCGCCAGCAGCTTGGTATCCAGCGGGGGGACGCGGGAGACCCAGTACTTC. As protein: CASSLVSSGGTRETQYF.

This chain connects TRBV5-4 to TRBJ2-5; TRBD2 is a possible D gene (5 bases). CDR1 SGHNT and CDR2 YYREEE come from the germline V gene (reference sequence). This CDR3 spans 13 amino acids. V lost 2 bases and J 5 bases, leaving 10 bases between the germline ends. The CDR3 is CASSFGVAETQYF. CDR3 coding DNA: TGTGCCAGCAGCTTTGGGGTAGCGGAGACCCAGTACTTC.

The J gene is TRBJ1-5, the V gene TRBV18, with TRBD1 identical over 8 bases. CDR3 size: 15 residues. J was trimmed by 1 base and V by 2 bases; bases with no gene match: 1. The V gene's germline CDR1 is KGHSH and CDR2 LQKENI. This CDR3 reads CASSPTGGSNQPQHF. As DNA, the CDR3 is TGTGCCAGCTCACCAACAGGGGGGAGCAATCAGCCCCAGCATTTT.

V usage is TRBV5-1 and J usage is TRBJ1-6, with D perhaps TRBD1 (5 bases). CDR1 is SGHRS and CDR2 is YFSETQ in the germline V gene. The CDR3 has 18 residues. The V end lost 2 bases, the J end lost 2 bases, and 17 bases lay between the germline ends. Written as DNA, the CDR3 is TGCGCCAGCAGCTTAAATGGTTATGGGGGGGCCTATAATTCACCCCTCCACTTT. This translates into CASSLNGYGGAYNSPLHF.

This clone was seen just once. CDR3 in amino acids: CASSQDQGGRFYEQYF. CDR3 DNA: TGCGCCAGCAGCCAAGATCAGGGAGGGAGGTTTTACGAGCAGTACTTC. The chain is built from TRBV4-3 and TRBJ2-7, with TRBD2 identical over 7 bases. CDR1 is LGHNA and CDR2 is YSLEER in the germline V gene. Unmatched junction bases numbered 9, after V lost 0 bases and J lost 4 bases. The CDR3 sequence is 16 residues long.

This clone is a singleton in its sample. V is TRBV19 and J is TRBJ1-2, with 8 bases matching TRBD1. CDR1 and CDR2 (germline): LNHDA, SQIVND (reference sequence). The CDR3 totals 13 residues. Trimming at V came to 6 bases and at J to 4 bases, leaving 4 bases not matched to a gene. This chain's CDR3 is CASRSGQVYGYTF. As DNA, the CDR3 is TGTGCCAGTAGATCGGGACAGGTCTATGGCTACACCTTC.

V is TRBV5-1 and J is TRBJ1-1; TRBD1 aligns across 11 bases. Losses at the gene ends were 4 bases for V and 4 bases for J; bases not matched to a gene: 3. From germline, CDR1 is SGHRS and CDR2 YFSETQ. The CDR3 is 14 residues long. The CDR3 DNA reads TGCGCCAGCAGCAAGGGGACAGGGGGCACTGAAGCTTTCTTT. Protein sequence: CASSKGTGGTEAFF.

This rearrangement joins TRBV7-9 to TRBJ2-7; 9 bases agree with TRBD2. V lost 4 bases to trimming and J lost 1 base; unmatched junction nucleotides: 8. CDR1 and CDR2 from the germline V gene are SEHNR and FQNEAQ (reference sequence). This CDR3 is built from 16 residues. The CDR3 reads CASSSDYSGGSYEQYF. As DNA, the CDR3 is TGTGCCAGCAGCTCCGACTATAGCGGGGGATCCTACGAGCAGTACTTC.

This chain uses TRBV28 with TRBJ1-4; no firm D call. CDR1 is MDHEN and CDR2 is SYDVKM in the germline V gene. Deletions cut 2 bases from V and 8 bases from J, with 9 bases between. The CDR3 spans 13 residues. The CDR3 nucleotides read TGTGCCAGCAGTTTAAGATTGGGGGAAAAACTGTTTTTT. This translates into CASSLRLGEKLFF. The full variable domain, completed using reference TRBV28 and TRBJ1-4, is DVKVTQSSRYLVKRTGEKVFLECVQDMDHENMFWYRQDPGLGLRLIYFSYDVKMKEKGDIPEGYSVSREKKERFSLILESASTNQTSMYLCASSLRLGEKLFFGSGTQLSVL.

The rearrangement links TRBV5-1 to TRBJ2-5; D gene uncertain. This CDR3 region has 11 residues. V lost 3 bases and J 1 base, leaving 1 base between the germline ends. Looked up from germline, CDR1 is SGHRS and CDR2 is YFSETQ. In nucleotides, the CDR3 is TGCGCCAGCAGCTCCCAAGAGACCCAGTACTTC. It specifies CASSSQETQYF.

This sequence joins TRBV11-3 and TRBJ2-2; D gene ambiguous. V was shortened by 3 bases and J by 8 bases, with 7 bases between the two germline ends. The CDR3 runs 12 residues. The germline gives CDR1 SGHNT, CDR2 YENEEA. The CDR3 sequence is CASSFQSGELFF. DNA of the CDR3: TGTGCCAGCAGCTTTCAATCGGGGGAGCTGTTTTTT.

V and J are TRBV18 and TRBJ2-7; possible D gene TRBD2, 5 bases. V lost 1 base, J lost 1 base, and 8 bases lay in between. There are 14 residues in the CDR3. Germline-derived CDR1 and CDR2 are KGHSH and LQKENI. In DNA, the CDR3 is TGTGCCAGCTCACCACAGGAGGCTTCCTACGAGCAGTACTTC. It translates to CASSPQEASYEQYF. The full variable domain, its missing parts supplied by reference TRBV18 and TRBJ2-7, is NAGVMQNPRHLVRRRGQEARLRCSPMKGHSHVYWYRQLPEEGLKFMVYLQKENIIDESGMPKERFSAEFPKEGPSILRIQQVVRGDSAAYFCASSPQEASYEQYFGPGTRLTVT.

The V call is TRBV7-2, the J call TRBJ2-5; D remains ambiguous. The CDR3 has 12 amino acids. V was clipped by 3 bases and J by 0 bases, with 2 bases between them. The germline CDR1 and CDR2 sequences are SGHTA and FQGNSA. DNA of the CDR3: TGTGCCAGCAGCTTCTACCAAGAGACCCAGTACTTC. Its translation: CASSFYQETQYF.

This clone was counted only a few times. V is TRBV5-6 and J is TRBJ2-7; TRBD1 matches at 7 bases. Trimming cost V 2 bases and J 4 bases; bases outside gene matches: 6. The CDR3 spans 14 residues. Germline loops: CDR1 SGHDT, CDR2 YYEEEE. As DNA, the CDR3 is TGTGCCAGCAGCTTCTTGACAGGGTCTTACGAGCAGTACTTC. Encoded protein: CASSFLTGSYEQYF. The entire variable domain, with the rest obtained from reference TRBV5-6 and TRBJ2-7, is as follows: DAGVTQSPTHLIKTRGQQVTLRCSPKSGHDTVSWYQQALGQGPQFIFQYYEEEERQRGNFPDRFSGHQFPNYSSELNVNALLLGDSALYLCASSFLTGSYEQYFGPGTRLTVT.

This clone was detected once. The genes are TRBV5-6 and TRBJ2-7; TRBD1 matches at 11 bases. The CDR3 totals 13 residues. From germline, CDR1 is SGHDT and CDR2 YYEEEE. The ends lost 3 bases at V and 11 bases at J; junction bases unmatched: 7. The CDR3 region is CASSWGQGESKYF. CDR3 in DNA: TGTGCCAGCAGCTGGGGACAGGGGGAGAGCAAGTACTTC.

The chain couples TRBV7-2 to TRBJ1-5; D is unresolved. In germline, CDR1 is SGHTA, CDR2 FQGNSA. The CDR3 covers 12 residues. The V end was cut by 5 bases, the J end by 10 bases, with 12 bases between. The CDR3 protein is CASSLSSGPQHF. The CDR3 DNA is TGTGCCAGCAGCCTCTCGTCAGGACCCCAGCATTTT.

The chain links TRBV15 to TRBJ1-5, with D possibly TRBD1 on 5 matching bases. Germline V gene data show CDR1 as LNHNV and CDR2 as YYDKDF (reference sequence). V shed 0 bases and J shed 5 bases, with 11 bases lying between them. This CDR3 comprises 15 residues. The DNA for the CDR3 is TGTGCCACCAGCAGAGATCCGGGGGGAGATCAGCCCCAGCATTTT. It encodes CATSRDPGGDQPQHF.

V is TRBV25-1 and J is TRBJ2-2; D is perhaps TRBD1 or TRBD2 (5 bases each). V was clipped by 7 bases and J by 1 base, with 16 bases between them. This CDR3 has 16 residues. Per germline, CDR1 MGHDK and CDR2 SYGVNS. CDR3 region: CASMDAGQGNTGELFF. The CDR3 region has the DNA TGTGCCAGCATGGATGCGGGTCAGGGGAACACCGGGGAGCTGTTTTTT.

The rearrangement uses TRBV7-8 and TRBJ2-5; 7 nucleotides line up with TRBD1. The germline V gene encodes CDR1 SGHVS and CDR2 FQNEAQ. V shed 5 bases and J 2 bases; nucleotides not matched to a gene: 11. The CDR3 contains 16 residues. For the CDR3, the DNA is TGTGCCAGCAGCATAGGGACAGCCCCTTCGCAAGAGACCCAGTACTTC. As protein: CASSIGTAPSQETQYF.

The chain couples TRBV19 to TRBJ1-2; maybe TRBD1 (5 bases). The length of the CDR3 is 13 residues. Germline lookup yields CDR1 LNHDA and CDR2 SQIVND (reference sequence). V lost 4 bases and J 2 bases, leaving 8 bases between the germline ends. Here the CDR3 DNA reads TGTGCCAGTAGTACCCGACAGAACTATGGCTACACCTTC. Translation gives CASSTRQNYGYTF.

The chain carries TRBV7-2 and TRBJ2-5; no clear D gene. Trimming left V 2 bases short and J 1 base short, with 5 bases between. From germline, CDR1 is SGHTA and CDR2 FQGNSA. The CDR3 is 13 amino acids. The CDR3 sequence: CASSLMVQETQYF. The DNA of the CDR3 is TGTGCCAGCAGCTTAATGGTCCAAGAGACCCAGTACTTC.

V gene TRBV18 combines with J gene TRBJ1-3; D gene unclear. Trimming removed 0 bases at V and 0 bases at J, with 6 bases between. Germline V gives CDR1 KGHSH, CDR2 LQKENI. This CDR3 region has 15 residues. CDR3 sequence (DNA): TGTGCCAGCTCACCACCAGTTTACTCTGGAAACACCATATATTTT. As protein: CASSPPVYSGNTIYF.

This rearrangement joins TRBV29-1 to TRBJ1-3, with D unclear. V was pared by 4 bases and J by 4 bases, with 5 bases between. The length of the CDR3 is 11 residues. The germline gives CDR1 SQVTM, CDR2 ANQGSEA. DNA of the CDR3: TGCAGCGTTGTACAAGGAAACACCATATATTTT. Translating it yields CSVVQGNTIYF.

The rearrangement uses TRBV5-8 and TRBJ1-1; 7 bases fit TRBD1. With 4 bases clipped from V and 4 bases from J, the junction kept 7 bases outside the gene matches. This CDR3 comprises 14 residues. Germline CDR1 reads SGHTS; CDR2 reads YDEGEE. This CDR3 reads CASSAPHRGTEAFF. In DNA form, the CDR3 reads TGTGCCAGCAGCGCGCCGCACAGGGGCACTGAAGCTTTCTTT.

This chain joins TRBV10-1 and TRBJ2-5; 11 positions match TRBD1. After removal of 4 bases from V and 5 bases from J, the junction contained 6 bases not matched to a gene. Per the germline V gene, CDR1 is WNHNN and CDR2 is SYGVQD (reference sequence). The CDR3 spans 15 residues. The CDR3 region is CASSGGQGALETQYF. For the CDR3, the DNA is TGCGCCAGCAGTGGAGGACAGGGGGCTTTGGAGACCCAGTACTTC.

The chain combines TRBV19 with TRBJ1-5, with unresolved D. Germline V gives CDR1 LNHDA, CDR2 SQIVND (reference sequence). The CDR3 length is 13 residues. V was pared by 6 bases and J by 4 bases, with 10 bases between. The CDR3 loop is CASRAHRNQPQHF. In DNA form, the CDR3 reads TGTGCCAGTAGGGCACACCGTAATCAGCCCCAGCATTTT.

The chain carries TRBV18 and TRBJ2-2; D is unclear. The CDR3 has 12 residues. The germline gives CDR1 KGHSH, CDR2 LQKENI. Trimming shortened V by 2 bases and J by 7 bases, and 5 bases separated the two germline ends. The CDR3 DNA follows: TGTGCCAGCTCACCAGGAAACGGGGAGCTGTTTTTT. This gives the protein CASSPGNGELFF.